The clone carrying this T cell receptor beta chain was seen only a few times. Its target is unknown. V was clipped by 4 bases and J by 8 bases; unmatched bases: 6. CDR3 length: 16 amino acids. Germline V gives CDR1 LGHDT, CDR2 YNNKEL (reference sequence). Time point noted: pre-sensitization, week 0. The treatment was: therapeutic diphenylcyclopropenone sensitization with weekly scalp DPC. This sample stems from a study of human T cells and chemical hapten exposure. Study findings and constraints: Counts of expanded TCRs (at PT1) showed a positive correlation with patch test score.

In TCRdb, the RACE reads were re-called with MiXCR into one record per CDR3 protein. The sample has some 330,000 distinct CDR3 sequences, 4.5% to 5.5% seen once; the top ten hold roughly 8.2%. This sequence was found in a woman between 18 and 29 years old with alopecia areata. Some clones in this sample may be carry-over from other donors' samples. The V gene is TRBV3-1, the J gene TRBJ2-1; 15 positions match TRBD2. The sequences come from whole blood, collected in connection with sensitization to the hapten diphenylcyclopropenone (DPC). This CDR3 is CASSPKGLAGGDEQFF. As DNA, the CDR3 is TGTGCCAGCAGCCCCAAGGGACTAGCGGGGGGAGATGAGCAGTTCTTC.